This T cell receptor beta chain was observed in a study of radiotherapy plus CTLA-4 blockade in lung cancer. Study outcomes and limitations: There was expansion of tumor-derived TCR clones in blood after radiotherapy plus ipilimumab.

Measured with immunoSEQ multiplex PCR; TCRdb has only the in-frame clones, and not every one. The sample consists of tens of thousands of clones, roughly four fifths of them appearing once. Trimming left V 4 bases short and J 2 bases short, with 12 bases between. The CDR3 totals 15 residues. The germline gives CDR1 SGDLS, CDR2 YYNGEE. Notes on this clone: The antigen remains unidentified.

The chain is built from TRBV9 and TRBJ2-2; maybe TRBD2 (5 bases). This TCR was recovered from a human donor with non-small cell lung cancer who had stable disease on radiotherapy plus ipilimumab. Sample: peripheral blood, taken from a patient treated with radiotherapy plus ipilimumab. For the CDR3, the DNA is TGTGCCAGCAGCCCAGGACTTGGTAACACCGGGGAGCTGTTTTTT. Amino acids: CASSPGLGNTGELFF.